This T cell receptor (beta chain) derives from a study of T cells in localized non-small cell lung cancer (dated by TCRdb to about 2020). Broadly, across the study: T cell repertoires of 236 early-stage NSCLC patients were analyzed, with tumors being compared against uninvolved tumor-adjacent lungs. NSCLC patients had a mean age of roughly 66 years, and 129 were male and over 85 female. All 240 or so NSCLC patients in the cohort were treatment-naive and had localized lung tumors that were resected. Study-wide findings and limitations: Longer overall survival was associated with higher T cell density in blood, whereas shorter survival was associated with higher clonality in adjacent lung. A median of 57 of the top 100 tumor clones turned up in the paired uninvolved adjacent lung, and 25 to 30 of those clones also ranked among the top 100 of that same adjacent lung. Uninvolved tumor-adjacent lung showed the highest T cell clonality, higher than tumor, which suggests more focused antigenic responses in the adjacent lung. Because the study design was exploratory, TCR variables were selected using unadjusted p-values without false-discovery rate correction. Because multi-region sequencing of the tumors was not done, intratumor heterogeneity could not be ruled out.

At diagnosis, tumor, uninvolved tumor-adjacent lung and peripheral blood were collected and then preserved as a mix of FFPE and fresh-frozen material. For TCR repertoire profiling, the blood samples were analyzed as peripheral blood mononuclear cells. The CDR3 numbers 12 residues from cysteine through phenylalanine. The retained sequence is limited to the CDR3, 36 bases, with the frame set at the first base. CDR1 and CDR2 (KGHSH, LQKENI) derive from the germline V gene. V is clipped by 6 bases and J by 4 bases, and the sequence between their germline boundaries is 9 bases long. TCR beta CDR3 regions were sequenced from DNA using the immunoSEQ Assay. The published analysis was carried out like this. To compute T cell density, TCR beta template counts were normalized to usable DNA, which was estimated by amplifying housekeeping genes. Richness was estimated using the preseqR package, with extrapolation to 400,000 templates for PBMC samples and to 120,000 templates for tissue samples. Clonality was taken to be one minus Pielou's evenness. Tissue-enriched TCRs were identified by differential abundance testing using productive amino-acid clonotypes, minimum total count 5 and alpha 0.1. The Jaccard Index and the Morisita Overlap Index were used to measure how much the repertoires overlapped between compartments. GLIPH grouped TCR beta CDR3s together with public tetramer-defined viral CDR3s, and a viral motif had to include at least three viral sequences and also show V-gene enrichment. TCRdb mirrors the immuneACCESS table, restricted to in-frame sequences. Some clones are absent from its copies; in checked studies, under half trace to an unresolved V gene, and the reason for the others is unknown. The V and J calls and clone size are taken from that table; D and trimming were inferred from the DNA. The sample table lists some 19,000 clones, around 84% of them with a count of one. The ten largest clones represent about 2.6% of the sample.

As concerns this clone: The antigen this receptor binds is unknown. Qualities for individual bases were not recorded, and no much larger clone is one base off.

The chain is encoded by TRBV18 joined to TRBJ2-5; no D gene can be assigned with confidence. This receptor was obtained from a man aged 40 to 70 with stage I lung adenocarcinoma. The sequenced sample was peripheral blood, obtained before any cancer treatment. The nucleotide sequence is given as TGTGCCAGCTCCCCGATGAGAGAGACCCAGTACTTC. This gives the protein CASSPMRETQYF.